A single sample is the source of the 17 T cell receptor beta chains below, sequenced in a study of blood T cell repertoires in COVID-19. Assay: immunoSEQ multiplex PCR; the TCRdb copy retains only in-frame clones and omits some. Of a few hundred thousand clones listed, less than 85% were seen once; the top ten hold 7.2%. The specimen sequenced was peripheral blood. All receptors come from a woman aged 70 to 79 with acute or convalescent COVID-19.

Here the CDR3 DNA reads TGCGCCAGCAGCGATTCTCCCGACAGGACAGTACCCCTCCACTTT. It yields the protein CASSDSPDRTVPLHF. The V gene is TRBV5-1, the J gene TRBJ1-6; TRBD1 is a possible D gene (6 bases). V shed 4 bases and J shed 12 bases, with 20 bases lying between them. CDR1 is SGHRS and CDR2 is YFSETQ in the germline V gene. There are 15 residues in the CDR3.

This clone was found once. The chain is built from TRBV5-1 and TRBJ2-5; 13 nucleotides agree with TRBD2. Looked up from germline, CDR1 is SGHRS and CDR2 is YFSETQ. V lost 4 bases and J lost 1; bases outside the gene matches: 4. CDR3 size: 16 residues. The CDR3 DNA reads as TGCGCCAGCAGCAGAGGGACTAGCGGGGCCCAAGAGACCCAGTACTTC. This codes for CASSRGTSGAQETQYF.

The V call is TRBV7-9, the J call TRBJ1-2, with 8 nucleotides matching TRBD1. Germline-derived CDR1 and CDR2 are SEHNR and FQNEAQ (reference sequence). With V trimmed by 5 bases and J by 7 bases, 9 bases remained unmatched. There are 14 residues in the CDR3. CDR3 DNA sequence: TGTGCCAGCAGCCCGGCCACCAGGGGGCCTGGCTACACCTTC. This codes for CASSPATRGPGYTF.

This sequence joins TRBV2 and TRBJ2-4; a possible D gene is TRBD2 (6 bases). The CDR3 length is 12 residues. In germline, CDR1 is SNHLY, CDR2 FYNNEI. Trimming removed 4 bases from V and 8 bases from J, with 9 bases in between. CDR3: CASSVLADIQYF. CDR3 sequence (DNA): TGTGCCAGCAGTGTACTAGCCGACATTCAGTACTTC.

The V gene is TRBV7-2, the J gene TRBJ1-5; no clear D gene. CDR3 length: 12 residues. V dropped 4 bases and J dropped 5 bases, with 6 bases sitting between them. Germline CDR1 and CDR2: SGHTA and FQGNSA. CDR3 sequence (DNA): TGTGCCAGCAGCTCGAGCGATCAGCCCCAGCATTTT. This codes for CASSSSDQPQHF.

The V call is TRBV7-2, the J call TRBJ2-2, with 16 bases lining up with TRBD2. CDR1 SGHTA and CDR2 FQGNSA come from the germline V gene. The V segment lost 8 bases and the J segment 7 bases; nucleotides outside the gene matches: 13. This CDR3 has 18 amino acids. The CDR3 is CASRQTGTSGGAFGELFF. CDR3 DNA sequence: TGTGCCAGCCGACAAACCGGGACTAGCGGGGGGGCCTTCGGGGAGCTGTTTTTT.

The CDR3 nucleotides are TGTGCCTGGAGTGCCGCAGGGCAGGGTGAAAAACTGTTTTTT. Its translation is CAWSAAGQGEKLFF. This rearrangement joins TRBV30 to TRBJ1-4; D is possibly TRBD1 (5 bases). The CDR3 runs to 14 residues. CDR1 and CDR2 from the germline V gene are GTSNPN and SVGIG (reference sequence). Between the trimmed V and J ends, which lost 1 base and 7 bases, there was a span of 13 bases.

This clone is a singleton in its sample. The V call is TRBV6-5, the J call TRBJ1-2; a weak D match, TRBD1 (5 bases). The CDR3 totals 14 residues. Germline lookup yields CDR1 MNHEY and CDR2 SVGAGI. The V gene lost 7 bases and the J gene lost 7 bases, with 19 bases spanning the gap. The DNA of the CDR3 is TGTGCCAGCACCCGAGCGGGGGGGGAAGGTGGCTACACCTTC. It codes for CASTRAGGEGGYTF.

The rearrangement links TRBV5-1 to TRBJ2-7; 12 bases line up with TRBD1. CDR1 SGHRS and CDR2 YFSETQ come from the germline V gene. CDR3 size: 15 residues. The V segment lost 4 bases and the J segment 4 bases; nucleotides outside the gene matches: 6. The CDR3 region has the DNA TGCGCCAGCAGCCCGGGACAGGGGGCTTGGTACGAGCAGTACGTC. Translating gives CASSPGQGAWYEQYV.

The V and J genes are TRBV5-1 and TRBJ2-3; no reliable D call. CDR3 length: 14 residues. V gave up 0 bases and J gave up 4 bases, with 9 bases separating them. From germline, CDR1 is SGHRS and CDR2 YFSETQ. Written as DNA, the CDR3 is TGCGCCAGCAGCTTGGTGATTAGCCCAGATACGCAGTATTTT. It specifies CASSLVISPDTQYF.

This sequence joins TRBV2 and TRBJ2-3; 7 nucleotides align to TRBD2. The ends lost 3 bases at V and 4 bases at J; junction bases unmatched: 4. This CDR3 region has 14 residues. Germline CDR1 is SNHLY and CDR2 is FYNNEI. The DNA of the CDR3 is TGTGCCAGCAGTGAGCGGGAGCCCCCAGATACGCAGTATTTT. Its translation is CASSEREPPDTQYF.

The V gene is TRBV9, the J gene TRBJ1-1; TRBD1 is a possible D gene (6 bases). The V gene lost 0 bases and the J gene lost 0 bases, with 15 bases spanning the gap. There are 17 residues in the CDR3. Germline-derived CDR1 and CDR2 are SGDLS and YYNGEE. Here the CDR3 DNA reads TGTGCCAGCAGCGTAGACCCGACAGGCCTTATGAACACTGAAGCTTTCTTT. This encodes CASSVDPTGLMNTEAFF.

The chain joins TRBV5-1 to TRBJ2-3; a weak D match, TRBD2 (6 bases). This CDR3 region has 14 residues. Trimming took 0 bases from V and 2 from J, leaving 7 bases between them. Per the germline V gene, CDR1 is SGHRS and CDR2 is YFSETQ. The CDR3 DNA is TGCGCCAGCAGCTTGGGACTAGTCACAGATACGCAGTATTTT. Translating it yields CASSLGLVTDTQYF.

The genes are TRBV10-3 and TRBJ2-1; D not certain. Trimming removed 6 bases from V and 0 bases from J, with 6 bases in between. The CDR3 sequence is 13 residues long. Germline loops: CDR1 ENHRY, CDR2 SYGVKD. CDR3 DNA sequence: TGTGCCATCAGGCTAAGCTCCTACAATGAGCAGTTCTTC. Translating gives CAIRLSSYNEQFF.

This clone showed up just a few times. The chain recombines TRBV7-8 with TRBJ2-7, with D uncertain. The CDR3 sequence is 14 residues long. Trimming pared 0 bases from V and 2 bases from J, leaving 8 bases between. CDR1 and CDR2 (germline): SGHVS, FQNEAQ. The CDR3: CASSLAAKTYEQYF. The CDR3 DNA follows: TGTGCCAGCAGCTTAGCTGCTAAGACCTACGAGCAGTACTTC.

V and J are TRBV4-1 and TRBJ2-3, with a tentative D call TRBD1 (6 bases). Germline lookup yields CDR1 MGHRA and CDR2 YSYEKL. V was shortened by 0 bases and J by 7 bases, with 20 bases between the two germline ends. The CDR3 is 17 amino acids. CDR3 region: CASSQDGGPSILYTQYF. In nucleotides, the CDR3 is TGCGCCAGCAGCCAAGATGGGGGCCCTTCGATACTGTATACGCAGTATTTT.

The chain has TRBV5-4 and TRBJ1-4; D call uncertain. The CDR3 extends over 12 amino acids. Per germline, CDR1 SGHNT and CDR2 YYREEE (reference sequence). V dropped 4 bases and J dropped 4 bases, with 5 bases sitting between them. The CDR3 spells CASSRDNEKLFF. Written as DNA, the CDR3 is TGTGCCAGCAGCCGCGATAATGAAAAACTGTTTTTT.